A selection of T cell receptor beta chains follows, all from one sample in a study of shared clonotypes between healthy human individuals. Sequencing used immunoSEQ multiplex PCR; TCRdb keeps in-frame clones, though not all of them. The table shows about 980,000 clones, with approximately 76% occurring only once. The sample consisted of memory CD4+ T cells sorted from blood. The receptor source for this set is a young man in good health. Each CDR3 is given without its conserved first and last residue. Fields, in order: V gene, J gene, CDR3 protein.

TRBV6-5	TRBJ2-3	ASRPQLTSTDTQY
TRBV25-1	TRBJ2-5	ASSGPVGETQY
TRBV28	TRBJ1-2	ASSPGPYGYT
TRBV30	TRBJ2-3	AWSLSTDTQY
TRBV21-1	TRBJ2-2	ASSLVYSYTGELF
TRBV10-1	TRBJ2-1	ASSTTGLYNEQF
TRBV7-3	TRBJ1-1	ASSPTVRDKPEAF
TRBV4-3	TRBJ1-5	ASSQDHQENQPQH
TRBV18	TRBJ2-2	ASSPDPNTGELF
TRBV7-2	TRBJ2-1	ASRREREGYNEQF
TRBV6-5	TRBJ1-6	ASGLVPHNSPLH
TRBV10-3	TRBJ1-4	AISVSTGVGVSEKLF
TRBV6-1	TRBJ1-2	ASSVLNRETGYGYT
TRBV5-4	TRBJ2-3	ASSLGDRGRDTQY
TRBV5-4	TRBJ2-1	ASSHGGTDYNEQF
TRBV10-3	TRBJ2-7	AIGGLGYEQY
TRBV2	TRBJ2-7	ASSVRRTYEQY
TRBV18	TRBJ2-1	ASSPGQGDEQF
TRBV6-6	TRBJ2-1	ASCGTFSYNEQF
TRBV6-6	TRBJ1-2	ATAGDKTLYGYT
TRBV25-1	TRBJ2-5	ASSFETGAETQY
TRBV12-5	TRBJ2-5	ASGFTGVETQY
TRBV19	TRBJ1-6	ASSPDRGHSPLH
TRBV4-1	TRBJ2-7	ASSQETGGSYEQY
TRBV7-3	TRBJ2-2	ASSFGNTGELF
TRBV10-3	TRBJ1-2	AISFGPQMGYGYT
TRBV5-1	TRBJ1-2	ASSLGDGNYGYT
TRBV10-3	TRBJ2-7	AISTSSAYEQY
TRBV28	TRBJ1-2	ASSLEADKRA
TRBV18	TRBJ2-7	ASSPKGDGNEQY
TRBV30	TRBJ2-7	AWSRFSYEQY
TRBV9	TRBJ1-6	ASSETGYNSPLH
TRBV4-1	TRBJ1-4	ASSLRTGGSPNEKLF
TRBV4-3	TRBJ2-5	ASSQTTTGPQGTQY
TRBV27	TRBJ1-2	ASSLRQGTTNGYT
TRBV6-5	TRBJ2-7	ASSYSGTLQY
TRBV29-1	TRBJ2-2	SVFEAGGPTGELF
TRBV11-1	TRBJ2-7	ASSRRGTMQAGEQY
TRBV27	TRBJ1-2	ASRSGTGGAYYGYT
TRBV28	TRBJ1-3	ASSLEGNTIY
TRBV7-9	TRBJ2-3	ASSRSGSKDTQY
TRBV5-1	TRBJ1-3	ASSSQGAGNTIY
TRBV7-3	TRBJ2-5	ASSPAGGQETQY
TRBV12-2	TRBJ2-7	ASRREQGLYEQY
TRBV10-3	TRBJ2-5	AISEVIGGTYQETQY
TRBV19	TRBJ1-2	ASNHGRAAAL
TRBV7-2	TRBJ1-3	ASSFLGSGNTIY
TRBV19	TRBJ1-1	ASSIWDRPNTEAF